The entry below gives a single T cell receptor beta chain sequence along with its context. Clones were read by immunoSEQ multiplex PCR, and TCRdb kept only the in-frame ones, dropping some. The table lists 200,000 or so clones, 70% to 90% of them singletons. The source of the sample is a study of blood T cell repertoires in COVID-19. Overall study: The United States, Italy and Spain were the sources of the acute and convalescent COVID-19 samples.

V shed 0 bases, J shed 4 bases, and the junction held 8 bases outside the gene matches. Germline V gives CDR1 SGHNT, CDR2 YYREEE (reference sequence). CDR3 size: 16 residues. V and J are TRBV5-4 and TRBJ2-7, with 9 bases lining up with TRBD1. This sequence originates from a middle-aged woman with acute COVID-19. The sequenced sample consisted of PBMCs or T cells enriched from blood (not recorded which). CDR3 DNA: TGTGCCAGCAGCTTGGGGGGACAGGGAGCCCTATACGAGCAGTACTTC. Translating it yields CASSLGGQGALYEQYF.